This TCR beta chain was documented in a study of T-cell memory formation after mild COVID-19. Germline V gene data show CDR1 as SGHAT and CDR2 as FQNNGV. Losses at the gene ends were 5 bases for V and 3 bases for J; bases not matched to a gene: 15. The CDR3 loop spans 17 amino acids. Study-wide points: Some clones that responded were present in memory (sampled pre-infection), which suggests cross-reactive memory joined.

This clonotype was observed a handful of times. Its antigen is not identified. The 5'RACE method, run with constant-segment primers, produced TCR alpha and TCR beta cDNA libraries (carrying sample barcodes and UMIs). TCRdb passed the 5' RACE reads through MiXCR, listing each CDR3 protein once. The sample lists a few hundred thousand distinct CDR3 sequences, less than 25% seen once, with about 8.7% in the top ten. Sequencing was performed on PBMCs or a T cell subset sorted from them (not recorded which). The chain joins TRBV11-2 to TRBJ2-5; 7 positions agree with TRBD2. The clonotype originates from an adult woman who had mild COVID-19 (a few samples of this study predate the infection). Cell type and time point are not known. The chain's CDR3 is CASSAHGGRAEEETQYF. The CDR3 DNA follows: TGTGCCAGCAGCGCCCACGGGGGGAGGGCCGAGGAAGAGACCCAGTACTTC.